This T cell receptor beta chain was profiled in a study of blood T cell repertoires in COVID-19. The overall study: Sites across the United States, Italy and Spain contributed samples from acute and convalescent COVID-19.

Trimming removed 0 bases from V and 7 bases from J, with 10 bases in between. CDR1 and CDR2 (germline): LGHDT, YNNKEL (reference sequence). CDR3 length: 14 residues. Per the authors' pipeline: Scientists estimated how many nucleated cells there were by amplifying reference gene primers. TCRdb keeps only in-frame clones here, not all; method: immunoSEQ multiplex PCR. The DNA was the basis for D and trimming; V, J and clone size are from that table. The data show about 160,000 clones, with almost 85% seen just once and 20% to 25% held by the top ten. This clone was picked up one time. The sequenced material came from peripheral blood. The origin of this receptor is a woman aged 80 or over with acute or convalescent COVID-19. The rearrangement links TRBV3-1 (or the pseudogene TRBV3-2) to TRBJ2-1, with D uncertain. The chain's CDR3 is CASSQDPRENEQFF. As DNA, the CDR3 is TGTGCCAGCAGCCAAGATCCACGAGAAAATGAGCAGTTCTTC.